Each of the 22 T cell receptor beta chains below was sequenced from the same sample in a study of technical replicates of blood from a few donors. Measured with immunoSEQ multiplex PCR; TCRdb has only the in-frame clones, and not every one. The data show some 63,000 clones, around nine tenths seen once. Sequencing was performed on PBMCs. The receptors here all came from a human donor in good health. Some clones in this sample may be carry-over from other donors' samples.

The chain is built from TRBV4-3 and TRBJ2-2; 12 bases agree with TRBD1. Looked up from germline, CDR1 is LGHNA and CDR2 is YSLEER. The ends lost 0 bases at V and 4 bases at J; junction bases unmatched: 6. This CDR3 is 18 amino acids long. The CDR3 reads CASSQDWGQGARTGELFF. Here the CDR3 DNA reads TGCGCCAGCAGCCAAGATTGGGGACAGGGGGCTCGCACCGGGGAGCTGTTTTTT.

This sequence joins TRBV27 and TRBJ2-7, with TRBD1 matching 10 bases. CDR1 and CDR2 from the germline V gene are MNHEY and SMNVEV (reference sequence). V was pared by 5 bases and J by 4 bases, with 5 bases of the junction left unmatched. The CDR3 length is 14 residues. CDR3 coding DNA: TGTGCCAGCAGTCTCGACAGGGGGCCGTACGAGCAGTACTTC. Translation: CASSLDRGPYEQYF.

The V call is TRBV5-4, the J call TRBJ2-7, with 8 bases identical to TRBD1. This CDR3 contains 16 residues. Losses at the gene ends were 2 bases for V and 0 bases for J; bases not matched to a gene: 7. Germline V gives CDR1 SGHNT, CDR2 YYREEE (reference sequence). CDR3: CASSLGGTGRSYEQYF. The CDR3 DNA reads TGTGCCAGCAGCTTAGGCGGGACAGGTCGCTCCTACGAGCAGTACTTC.

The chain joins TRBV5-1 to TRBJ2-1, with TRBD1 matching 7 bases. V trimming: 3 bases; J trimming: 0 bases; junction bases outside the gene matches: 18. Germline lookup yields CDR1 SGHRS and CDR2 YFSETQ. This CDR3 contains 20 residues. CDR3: CASSYQPITIQGSSYNEQFF. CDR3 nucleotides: TGCGCCAGCAGCTACCAACCGATCACGATACAGGGGAGCTCCTACAATGAGCAGTTCTTC.

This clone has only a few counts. CDR3: CAWSNLGLADGELFF. In DNA, the CDR3 is TGTGCCTGGAGTAATCTGGGACTAGCGGACGGGGAGCTGTTTTTT. The chain recombines TRBV30 with TRBJ2-2; 11 nucleotides agree with TRBD2. The V gene's germline CDR1 is GTSNPN and CDR2 SVGIG (reference sequence). J lost 7 bases, V lost 2 bases, and 6 bases had no gene match. There are 15 residues in the CDR3.

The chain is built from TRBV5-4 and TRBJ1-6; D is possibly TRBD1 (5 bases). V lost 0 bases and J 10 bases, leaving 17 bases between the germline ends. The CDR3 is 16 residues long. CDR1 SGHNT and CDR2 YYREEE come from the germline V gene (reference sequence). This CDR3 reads CASSLAAGLRGSPLHF. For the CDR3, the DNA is TGTGCCAGCAGCTTGGCCGCAGGGCTGAGAGGATCACCCCTCCACTTT.

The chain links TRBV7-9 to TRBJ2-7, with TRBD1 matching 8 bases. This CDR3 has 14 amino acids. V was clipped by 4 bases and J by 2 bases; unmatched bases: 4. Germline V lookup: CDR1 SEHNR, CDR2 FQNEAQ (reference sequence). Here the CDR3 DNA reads TGTGCCAGCAGCTCGCGGACAGGGACCTACGAGCAGTACTTC. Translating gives CASSSRTGTYEQYF.

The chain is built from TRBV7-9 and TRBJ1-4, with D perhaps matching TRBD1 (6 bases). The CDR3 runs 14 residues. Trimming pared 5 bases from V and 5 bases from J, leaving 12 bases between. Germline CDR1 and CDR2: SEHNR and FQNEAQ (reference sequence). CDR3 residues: CASSRWDINEKLFF. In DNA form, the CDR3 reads TGTGCCAGCAGCCGATGGGACATAAATGAAAAACTGTTTTTT.

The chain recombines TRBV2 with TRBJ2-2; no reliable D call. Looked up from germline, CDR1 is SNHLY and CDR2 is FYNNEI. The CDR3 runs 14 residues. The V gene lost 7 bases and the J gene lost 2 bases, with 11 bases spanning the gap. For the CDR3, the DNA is TGTGCCAGCATCCGGCAGGAAAACACCGGGGAGCTGTTTTTT. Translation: CASIRQENTGELFF.

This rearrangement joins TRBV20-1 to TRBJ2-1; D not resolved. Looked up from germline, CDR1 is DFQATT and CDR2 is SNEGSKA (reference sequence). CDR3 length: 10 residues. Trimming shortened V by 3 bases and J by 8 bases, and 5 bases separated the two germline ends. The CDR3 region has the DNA TGCAGTGCTAGGGCCCATGAGCAGTTCTTC. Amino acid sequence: CSARAHEQFF.

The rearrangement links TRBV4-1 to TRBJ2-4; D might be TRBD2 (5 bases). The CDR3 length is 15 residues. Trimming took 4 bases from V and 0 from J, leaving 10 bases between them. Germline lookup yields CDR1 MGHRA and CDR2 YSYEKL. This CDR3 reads CASSPAELAKNIQYF. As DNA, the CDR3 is TGCGCCAGCAGCCCAGCGGAGCTAGCCAAAAACATTCAGTACTTC.

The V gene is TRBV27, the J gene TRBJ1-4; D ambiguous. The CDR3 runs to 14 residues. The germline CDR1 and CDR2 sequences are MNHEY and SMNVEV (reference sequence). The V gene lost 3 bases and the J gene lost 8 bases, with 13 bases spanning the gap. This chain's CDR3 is CASSFAGIGEKLFF. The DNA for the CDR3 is TGTGCCAGCAGTTTCGCGGGAATCGGCGAAAAACTGTTTTTT.

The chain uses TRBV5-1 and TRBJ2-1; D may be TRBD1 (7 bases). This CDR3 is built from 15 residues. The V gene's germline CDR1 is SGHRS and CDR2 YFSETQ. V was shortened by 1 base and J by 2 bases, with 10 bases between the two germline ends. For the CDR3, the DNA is TGCGCCAGCAGCTTGACAGGGGAGGCCTACAATGAGCAGTTCTTC. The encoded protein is CASSLTGEAYNEQFF.

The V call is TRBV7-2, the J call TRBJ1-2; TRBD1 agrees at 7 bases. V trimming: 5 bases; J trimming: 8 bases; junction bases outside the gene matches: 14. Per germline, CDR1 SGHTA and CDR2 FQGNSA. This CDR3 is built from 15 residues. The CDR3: CASSTNRQGSGGYTF. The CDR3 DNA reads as TGTGCCAGCAGCACCAACCGACAGGGCTCGGGGGGCTACACCTTC.

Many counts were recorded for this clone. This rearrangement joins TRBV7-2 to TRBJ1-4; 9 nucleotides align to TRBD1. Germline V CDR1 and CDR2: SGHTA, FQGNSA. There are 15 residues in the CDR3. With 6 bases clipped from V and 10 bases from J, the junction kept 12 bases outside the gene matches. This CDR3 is CASRPEGQGWGKLFF. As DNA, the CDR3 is TGTGCCAGCAGACCAGAGGGACAGGGCTGGGGAAAACTGTTTTTT.

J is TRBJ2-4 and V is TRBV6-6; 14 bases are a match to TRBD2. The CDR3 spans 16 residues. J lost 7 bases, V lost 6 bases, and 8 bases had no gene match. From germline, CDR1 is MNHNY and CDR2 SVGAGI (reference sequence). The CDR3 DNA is TGTGCCAGCAGACAGACTAGCGGGGGGGCCGTGAACATTCAGTACTTC. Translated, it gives CASRQTSGGAVNIQYF.

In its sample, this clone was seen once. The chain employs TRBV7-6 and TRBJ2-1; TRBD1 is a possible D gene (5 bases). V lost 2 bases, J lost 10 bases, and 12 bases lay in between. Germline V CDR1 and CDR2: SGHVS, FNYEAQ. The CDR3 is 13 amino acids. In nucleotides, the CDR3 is TGTGCCAGCAGCTTAAGGGGTAGGGGAGAGCAGTTCTTC. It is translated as CASSLRGRGEQFF.

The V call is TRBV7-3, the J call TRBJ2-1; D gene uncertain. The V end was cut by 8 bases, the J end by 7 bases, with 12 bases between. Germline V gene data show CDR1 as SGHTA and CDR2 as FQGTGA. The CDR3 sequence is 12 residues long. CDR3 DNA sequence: TGTGCCAGCGCCAGGTCCGGTAATGAGCAGTTCTTC. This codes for CASARSGNEQFF.

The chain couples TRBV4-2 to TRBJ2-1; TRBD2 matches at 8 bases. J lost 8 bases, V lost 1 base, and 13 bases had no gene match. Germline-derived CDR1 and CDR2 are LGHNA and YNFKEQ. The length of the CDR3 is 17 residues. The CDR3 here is CASSQVGSGSASDEQFF. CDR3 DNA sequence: TGTGCCAGCAGCCAAGTGGGCAGCGGGAGTGCATCCGATGAGCAGTTCTTC.

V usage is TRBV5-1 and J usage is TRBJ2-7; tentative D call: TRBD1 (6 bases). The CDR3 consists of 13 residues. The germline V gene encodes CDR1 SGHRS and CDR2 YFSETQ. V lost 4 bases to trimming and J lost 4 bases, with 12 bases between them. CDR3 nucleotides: TGCGCCAGCAGCCATTCACAGGGTTACGAGCAGTACTTC. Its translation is CASSHSQGYEQYF.

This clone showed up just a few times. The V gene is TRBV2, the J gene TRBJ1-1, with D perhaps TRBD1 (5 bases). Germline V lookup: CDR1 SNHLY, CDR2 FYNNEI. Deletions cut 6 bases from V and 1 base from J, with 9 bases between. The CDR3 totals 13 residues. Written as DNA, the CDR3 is TGTGCCAGCAGCCGAGACAGGAACACTGAAGCTTTCTTT. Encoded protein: CASSRDRNTEAFF.

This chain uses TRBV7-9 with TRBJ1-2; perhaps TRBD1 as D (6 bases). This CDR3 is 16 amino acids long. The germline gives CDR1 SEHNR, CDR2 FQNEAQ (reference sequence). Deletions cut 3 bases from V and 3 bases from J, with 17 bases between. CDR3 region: CASSLGSGGHDYGYTF. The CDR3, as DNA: TGTGCCAGCAGCTTGGGCTCTGGGGGACACGACTATGGCTACACCTTC.